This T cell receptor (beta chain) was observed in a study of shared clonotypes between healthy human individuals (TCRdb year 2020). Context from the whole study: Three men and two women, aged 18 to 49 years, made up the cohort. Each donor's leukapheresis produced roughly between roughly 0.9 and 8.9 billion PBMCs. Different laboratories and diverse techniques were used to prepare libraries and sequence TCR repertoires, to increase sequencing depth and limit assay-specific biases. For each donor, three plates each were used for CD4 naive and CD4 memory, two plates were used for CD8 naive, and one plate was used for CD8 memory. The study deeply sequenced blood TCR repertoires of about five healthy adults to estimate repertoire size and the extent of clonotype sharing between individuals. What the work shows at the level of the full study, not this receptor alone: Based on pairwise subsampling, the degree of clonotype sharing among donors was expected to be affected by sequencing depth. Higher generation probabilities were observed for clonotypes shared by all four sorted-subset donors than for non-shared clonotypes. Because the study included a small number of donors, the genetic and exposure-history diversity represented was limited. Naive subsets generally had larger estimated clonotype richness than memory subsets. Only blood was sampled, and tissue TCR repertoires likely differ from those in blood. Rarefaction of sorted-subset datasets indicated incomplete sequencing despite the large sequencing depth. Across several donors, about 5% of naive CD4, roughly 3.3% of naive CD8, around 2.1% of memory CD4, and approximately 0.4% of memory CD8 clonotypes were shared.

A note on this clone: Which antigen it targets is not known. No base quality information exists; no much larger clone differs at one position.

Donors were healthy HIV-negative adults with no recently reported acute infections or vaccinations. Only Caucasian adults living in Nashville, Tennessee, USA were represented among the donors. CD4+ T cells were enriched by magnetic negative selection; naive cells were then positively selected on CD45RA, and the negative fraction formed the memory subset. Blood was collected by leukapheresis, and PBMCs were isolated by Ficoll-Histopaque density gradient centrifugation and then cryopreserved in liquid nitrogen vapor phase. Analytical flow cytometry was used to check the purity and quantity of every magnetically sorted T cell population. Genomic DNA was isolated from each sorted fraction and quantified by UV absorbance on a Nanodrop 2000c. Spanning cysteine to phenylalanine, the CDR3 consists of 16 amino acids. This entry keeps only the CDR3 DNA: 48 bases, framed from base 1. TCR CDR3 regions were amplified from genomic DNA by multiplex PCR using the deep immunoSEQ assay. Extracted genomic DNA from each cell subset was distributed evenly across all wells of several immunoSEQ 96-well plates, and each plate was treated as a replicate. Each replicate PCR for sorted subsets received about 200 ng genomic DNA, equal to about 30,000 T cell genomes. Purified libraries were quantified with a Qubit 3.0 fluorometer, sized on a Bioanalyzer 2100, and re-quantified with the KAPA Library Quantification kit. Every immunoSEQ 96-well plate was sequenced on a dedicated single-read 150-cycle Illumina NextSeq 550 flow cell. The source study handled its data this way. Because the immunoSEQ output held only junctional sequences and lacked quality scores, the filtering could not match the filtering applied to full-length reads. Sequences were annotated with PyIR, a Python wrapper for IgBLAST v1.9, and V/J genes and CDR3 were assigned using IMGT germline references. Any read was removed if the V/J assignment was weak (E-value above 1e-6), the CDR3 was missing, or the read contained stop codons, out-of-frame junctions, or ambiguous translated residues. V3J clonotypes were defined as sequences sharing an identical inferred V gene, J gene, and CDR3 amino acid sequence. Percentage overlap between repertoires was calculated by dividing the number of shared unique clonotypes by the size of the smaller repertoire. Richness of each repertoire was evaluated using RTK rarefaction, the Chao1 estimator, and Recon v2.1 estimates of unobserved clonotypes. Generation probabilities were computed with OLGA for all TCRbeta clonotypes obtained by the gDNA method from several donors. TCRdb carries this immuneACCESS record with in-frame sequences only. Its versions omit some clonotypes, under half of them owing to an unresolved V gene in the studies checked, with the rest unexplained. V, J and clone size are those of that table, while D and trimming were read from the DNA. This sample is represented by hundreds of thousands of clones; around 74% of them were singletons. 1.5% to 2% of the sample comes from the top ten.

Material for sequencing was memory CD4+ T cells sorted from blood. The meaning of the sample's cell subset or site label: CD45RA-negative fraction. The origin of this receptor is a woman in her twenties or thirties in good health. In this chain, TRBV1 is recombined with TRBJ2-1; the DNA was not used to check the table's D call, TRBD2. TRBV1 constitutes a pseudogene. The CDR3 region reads CTSSQGVRESYNEQFF. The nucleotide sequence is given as TGCACCAGCAGCCAAGGGGTGCGGGAGAGCTACAATGAGCAGTTCTTC.